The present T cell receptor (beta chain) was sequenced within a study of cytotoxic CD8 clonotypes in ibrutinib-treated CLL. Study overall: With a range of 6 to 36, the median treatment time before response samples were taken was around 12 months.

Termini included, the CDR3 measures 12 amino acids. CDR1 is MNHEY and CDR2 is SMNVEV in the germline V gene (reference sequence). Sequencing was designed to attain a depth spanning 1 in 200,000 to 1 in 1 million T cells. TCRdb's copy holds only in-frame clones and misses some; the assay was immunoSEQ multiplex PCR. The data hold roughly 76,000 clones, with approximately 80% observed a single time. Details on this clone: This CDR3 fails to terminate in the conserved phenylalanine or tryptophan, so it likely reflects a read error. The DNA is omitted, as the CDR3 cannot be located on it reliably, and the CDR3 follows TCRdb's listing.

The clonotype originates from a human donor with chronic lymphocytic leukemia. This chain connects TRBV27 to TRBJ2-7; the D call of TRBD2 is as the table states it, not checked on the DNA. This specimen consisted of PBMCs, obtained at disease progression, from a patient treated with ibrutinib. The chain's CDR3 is CASSLSTGQRLA.